The sequence of this TCR beta chain was determined in a study of response to subunit inactivated influenza vaccine. CDR3 size: 16 residues. The germline V gene encodes CDR1 DFQATT and CDR2 SNEGSKA (reference sequence). Unmatched junction bases numbered 6, after V lost 0 bases and J lost 1 base. TCRdb independently ran MiXCR on the RT-PCR reads; one entry per CDR3 protein. The sample yields about 310,000 distinct CDR3 sequences, 20% to 25% seen once. This clonotype was detected once. The chain recombines TRBV20-1 with TRBJ2-1, with 7 positions matching TRBD1. The clonotype comes from a man in his fifties or sixties who received an inactivated influenza vaccine. Specimen: PBMCs from blood, collected roughly 20 months after vaccination. The CDR3 DNA follows: TGCAGTGCTAGAGATTGGACAGGCAAATCCTACAATGAGCAGTTCTTC. Its translation is CSARDWTGKSYNEQFF.